Shown below are 14 T cell receptor beta chains from a single sample sequenced in a study of blood T cell repertoires in COVID-19. TCRdb's copy holds only in-frame clones and misses some; the assay was immunoSEQ multiplex PCR. This sample has 55,000 to 70,000 clones, with approximately 80% found just once. The sequencing input was peripheral blood. These TCRs come from a human donor in a cohort sampled during active COVID-19.

The chain employs TRBV28 and TRBJ2-3; perhaps TRBD1 as D (6 bases). The germline V gene has CDR1 MDHEN and CDR2 SYDVKM. The ends were cut back, 9 bases at V and 2 bases at J, with 15 bases in the middle. CDR3 length: 14 residues. The CDR3 sequence is CASRGSQFTDTQYF. The CDR3 nucleotides read TGTGCCAGTAGGGGGTCCCAGTTCACAGATACGCAGTATTTT.

This clone was seen a few times. The V call is TRBV19, the J call TRBJ1-5; no definite D call. Looked up from germline, CDR1 is LNHDA and CDR2 is SQIVND (reference sequence). The V end was cut by 3 bases, the J end by 4 bases, with 13 bases between. CDR3 length: 15 amino acids. CDR3 DNA: TGTGCCAGTAGTATTCTGACCGACTCAAATCAGCCCCAGCATTTT. Its protein is CASSILTDSNQPQHF.

In this sample, this clone turned up a few times. The J gene is TRBJ2-1, the V gene TRBV11-2; the match to TRBD1 covers 11 bases. Germline V gives CDR1 SGHAT, CDR2 FQNNGV. Trimming removed 5 bases from V and 7 bases from J; junction bases left unmatched: 13. The CDR3 spans 17 residues. CDR3 protein: CASSGRTGGAVWNEQFF. The CDR3 bases are TGTGCCAGCAGCGGCAGGACAGGGGGCGCCGTGTGGAATGAGCAGTTCTTC.

The V and J genes are TRBV24-1 and TRBJ1-3; D is uncertain. The CDR3 sequence is 12 residues long. V lost 6 bases, J lost 4 bases, and 6 bases lay in between. The germline gives CDR1 KGHDR, CDR2 SFDVKD. CDR3 coding DNA: TGTGCCACCAGTAACACAGGAAACACCATATATTTT. Translation: CATSNTGNTIYF.

This chain connects TRBV30 to TRBJ1-5, with D possibly TRBD1 on 5 matching bases. This CDR3 has 13 amino acids. Trimming shortened V by 8 bases and J by 1 base, and 12 bases separated the two germline ends. The germline gives CDR1 GTSNPN, CDR2 SVGIG (reference sequence). CDR3 residues: CAAAGGSNQPQHF. The CDR3 DNA follows: TGTGCCGCAGCGGGGGGGAGCAATCAGCCCCAGCATTTT. The variable domain in full, completed from reference TRBV30 and TRBJ1-5, reads SQTIHQWPATLVQPVGSPLSLECTVEGTSNPNLYWYRQAAGRGLQLLFYSVGIGQISSEVPQNLSASRPQDRQFILSSKKLLLSDSGFYLCAAAGGSNQPQHFGDGTRLSIL.

This chain connects TRBV18 to TRBJ2-3; a possible D gene is TRBD2 (6 bases). Germline-derived CDR1 and CDR2 are KGHSH and LQKENI. Trimming cost V 3 bases and J 9 bases, with 16 bases left between them. This CDR3 has 14 residues. The DNA for the CDR3 is TGTGCCAGCTCACCGGTAGCTGCTGCGGGGACGCAGTATTTT. Its translation is CASSPVAAAGTQYF.

CDR3 in DNA: TGCGCCAGCAGCCTACAGACGACCGGGGAGCTGTTTTTT. Protein sequence: CASSLQTTGELFF. V gene TRBV5-1 combines with J gene TRBJ2-2, with no clear D. This CDR3 is built from 13 residues. Germline CDR1 and CDR2: SGHRS and YFSETQ. V lost 4 bases to trimming and J lost 5 bases, with 9 bases between them.

The J gene is TRBJ2-5, the V gene TRBV19, with TRBD1 as a possible D gene (6 bases). Per germline, CDR1 LNHDA and CDR2 SQIVND (reference sequence). V was cut by 5 bases and J by 2 bases, with 15 bases left in between. The CDR3 length is 15 residues. For the CDR3, the DNA is TGTGCCAGTAGTCTACAGGGCAAGGAACAAGAGACCCAGTACTTC. It codes for CASSLQGKEQETQYF.

The rearrangement uses TRBV18 and TRBJ1-1, with D perhaps TRBD1 (6 bases). This CDR3 region has 15 residues. Trimming stripped 3 bases from V and 13 bases from J, with 24 bases between. CDR1 is KGHSH and CDR2 is LQKENI in the germline V gene. The CDR3 region is CASSPSRETGPGFFF. CDR3 DNA: TGTGCCAGCTCACCGAGCCGCGAGACAGGACCCGGGTTTTTCTTT.

This sequence joins TRBV11-2 and TRBJ2-3; possibly TRBD1 for D (5 bases). Germline V gives CDR1 SGHAT, CDR2 FQNNGV. V was cut by 0 bases and J by 2 bases, with 12 bases left in between. The CDR3 consists of 16 residues. CDR3 region: CASSLDRQGITDTQYF. CDR3 nucleotides: TGTGCCAGCAGCTTAGATCGGCAGGGTATCACAGATACGCAGTATTTT.

This chain links TRBV28 with TRBJ2-7; 8 bases are shared with TRBD2. Trimming at V came to 7 bases and at J to 9 bases, leaving 11 bases not matched to a gene. This CDR3 contains 13 residues. Germline assignment: CDR1 MDHEN and CDR2 SYDVKM. The DNA of the CDR3 is TGTGCCAGCAATATTCCGGGACTAGGGGTGCAGTACTTC. It encodes CASNIPGLGVQYF. Complete variable domain (other parts from reference TRBV28 and TRBJ2-7): DVKVTQSSRYLVKRTGEKVFLECVQDMDHENMFWYRQDPGLGLRLIYFSYDVKMKEKGDIPEGYSVSREKKERFSLILESASTNQTSMYLCASNIPGLGVQYFGPGTRLTVT.

This chain links TRBV15 with TRBJ2-5, with 8 nucleotides matching TRBD2. CDR1 and CDR2 (germline): LNHNV, YYDKDF (reference sequence). Trimming at V came to 4 bases and at J to 3 bases, leaving 4 bases not matched to a gene. The CDR3 is 14 residues long. The chain's CDR3 is CATSKGLAEETQYF. The CDR3 DNA reads as TGTGCCACCAGCAAAGGACTAGCAGAAGAGACCCAGTACTTC.

This rearrangement joins TRBV6-2 or TRBV6-3 to TRBJ2-5, with D possibly TRBD1 on 5 matching bases. V lost 5 bases, J lost 1 base, and 11 bases lay in between. Looked up from germline, CDR1 is MNHEY and CDR2 is SVGEGT. The CDR3 is made up of 14 amino acids. The CDR3 DNA reads as TGTGCCAGCAGTGCAACCAGGGCCCAAGAGACCCAGTACTTC. It specifies CASSATRAQETQYF.

The chain joins TRBV28 to TRBJ2-7, with TRBD1 as a possible D gene (6 bases). V lost 10 bases, J lost 0 bases, and 16 bases lay in between. CDR1 and CDR2 from the germline V gene are MDHEN and SYDVKM. The CDR3 contains 14 residues. The CDR3, as DNA: TGTGCCACCAATCGGGCAGGGGACTCCTACGAGCAGTACTTC. Its translation: CATNRAGDSYEQYF. Drawing the rest from reference TRBV28 and TRBJ2-7, the complete variable domain is DVKVTQSSRYLVKRTGEKVFLECVQDMDHENMFWYRQDPGLGLRLIYFSYDVKMKEKGDIPEGYSVSREKKERFSLILESASTNQTSMYLCATNRAGDSYEQYFGPGTRLTVT.